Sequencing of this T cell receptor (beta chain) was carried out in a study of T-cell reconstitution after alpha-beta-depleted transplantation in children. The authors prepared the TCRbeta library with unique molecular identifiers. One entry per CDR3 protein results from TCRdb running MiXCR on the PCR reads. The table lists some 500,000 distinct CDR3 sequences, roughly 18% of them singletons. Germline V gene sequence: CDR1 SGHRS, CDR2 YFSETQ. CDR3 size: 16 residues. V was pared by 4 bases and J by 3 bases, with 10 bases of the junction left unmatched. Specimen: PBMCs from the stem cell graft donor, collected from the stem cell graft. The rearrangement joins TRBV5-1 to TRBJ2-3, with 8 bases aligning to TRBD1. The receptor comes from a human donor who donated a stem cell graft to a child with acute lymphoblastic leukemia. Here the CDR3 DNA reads TGCGCCAGCAGCGCACAAACAGGGGGGAGAACAGATACGCAGTATTTT. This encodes CASSAQTGGRTDTQYF. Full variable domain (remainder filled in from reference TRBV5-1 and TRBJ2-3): KAGVTQTPRYLIKTRGQQVTLSCSPISGHRSVSWYQQTPGQGLQFLFEYFSETQRNKGNFPGRFSGRQFSNSRSEMNVSTLELGDSALYLCASSAQTGGRTDTQYFGPGTRLTVL.